These 15 T cell receptor beta chains came from one sample sequenced in a study of blood T cell repertoires in COVID-19. The table came from immunoSEQ multiplex PCR; TCRdb's copy has only in-frame clones and leaves some out. This table holds more than 110,000 clones, approximately 83% found once. Sequencing was done on a sample of peripheral blood. Receptors were obtained from a woman in her fifties or sixties with acute or convalescent COVID-19.

V and J are TRBV11-2 and TRBJ2-5; a weak D match, TRBD1 (6 bases). This CDR3 region has 15 residues. The V gene lost 6 bases and the J gene lost 2 bases, with 16 bases spanning the gap. CDR1 SGHAT and CDR2 FQNNGV come from the germline V gene. CDR3 coding DNA: TGTGCCAGCAGTCGTACAGGGATTCTTCAAGAGACCCAGTACTTC. Its translation: CASSRTGILQETQYF.

Regarding this clone: One junction end disagrees with the germline gene, perhaps due to a read error. This chain joins TRBV5-6 and TRBJ1-2; 9 bases map to TRBD1. The CDR3 totals 15 residues. Germline V gene lookup returns CDR1 SGHDT and CDR2 YYEEEE. The CDR3 nucleotides read TGTGCCAGCAGCTTTCCCCGGGGGACAGGGAAGGGACTTCGATTC. Translation: CASSFPRGTGKGLRF.

The chain couples TRBV28 to TRBJ2-1, with TRBD2 matching 12 bases. This CDR3 has 14 residues. The V gene end was trimmed by 6 bases and the J gene end by 9 bases; junction bases not matched to a gene: 6. Germline-derived CDR1 and CDR2 are MDHEN and SYDVKM. This CDR3 reads CASSQRLAGVEQFF. The DNA for the CDR3 is TGTGCCAGCAGCCAACGACTAGCGGGAGTTGAGCAGTTCTTC. The variable domain in full, completed from reference TRBV28 and TRBJ2-1, reads DVKVTQSSRYLVKRTGEKVFLECVQDMDHENMFWYRQDPGLGLRLIYFSYDVKMKEKGDIPEGYSVSREKKERFSLILESASTNQTSMYLCASSQRLAGVEQFFGPGTRLTVL.

The chain uses TRBV3-1 (or the pseudogene TRBV3-2) and TRBJ2-1, with D unclear. The V gene's germline CDR1 is LGHDT and CDR2 YNNKEL (reference sequence). The ends were cut back, 5 bases at V and 10 bases at J, with 9 bases in the middle. The CDR3 spans 11 residues. This CDR3 is CASSASAEQFF. The CDR3 bases are TGTGCCAGCAGCGCGAGTGCAGAGCAGTTCTTC.

The chain combines TRBV4-3 with TRBJ1-5; D possibly corresponds to TRBD1 (5 bases). Trimming took off 2 bases at V and 4 bases at J, with 12 bases between the two ends. The germline V gene has CDR1 LGHNA and CDR2 YSLEER. The CDR3 consists of 15 residues. CDR3 loop: CASSQIWTSNQPQHF. Written as DNA, the CDR3 is TGCGCCAGCAGCCAAATTTGGACATCGAATCAGCCCCAGCATTTT.

The genes are TRBV5-1 and TRBJ2-7, with TRBD2 matching 13 bases. V trimming: 0 bases; J trimming: 6 bases; junction bases outside the gene matches: 3. CDR3 length: 15 amino acids. The germline V gene encodes CDR1 SGHRS and CDR2 YFSETQ. The CDR3 nucleotides are TGCGCCAGCAGCTTGGCCGGGACTAGCGGGGCCGAGCAGTACTTC. It specifies CASSLAGTSGAEQYF.

The gene calls are TRBV13 and TRBJ2-7, with D possibly being TRBD1 (6 bases). CDR3 length: 15 amino acids. V lost 4 bases and J lost 4, with 17 bases in between. Looked up from germline, CDR1 is PRHDT and CDR2 is FYEKMQ (reference sequence). As DNA, the CDR3 is TGTGCCAGCAGCTCCCCCAGTGGACAGAAGTACGAGCAGTACTTC. Amino acid sequence: CASSSPSGQKYEQYF.

V is TRBV5-8 and J is TRBJ2-7; 8 bases line up with TRBD2. After removal of 6 bases from V and 2 bases from J, the junction contained 4 bases not matched to a gene. This CDR3 is 13 amino acids long. Germline loops: CDR1 SGHTS, CDR2 YDEGEE. DNA for the CDR3: TGTGCCAGCAAGCGGGGGCAGCCCTACGAGCAGTACTTC. This gives the protein CASKRGQPYEQYF.

The chain is built from TRBV7-6 and TRBJ2-2; 11 bases are a match to TRBD2. The junction had 5 bases not matched to a gene; V was cut back by 3 bases and J by 5 bases. Per the germline V gene, CDR1 is SGHVS and CDR2 is FNYEAQ. The CDR3 spans 16 residues. CDR3 sequence (DNA): TGTGCCAGCAGCTTTGCGACTAGCGGGATAACCGGGGAGCTGTTTTTT. Translated, it gives CASSFATSGITGELFF.

The chain joins TRBV28 to TRBJ1-2, with a tentative D call TRBD1 (5 bases). The CDR3 spans 13 residues. V shed 4 bases and J shed 3 bases, with 9 bases lying between them. Germline values: CDR1 MDHEN, CDR2 SYDVKM. CDR3 DNA sequence: TGTGCCAGCAGTTCCAGGGTGGACTATGGCTACACCTTC. This encodes CASSSRVDYGYTF.

V is TRBV30 and J is TRBJ1-2; 9 bases map to TRBD1. V lost 4 bases and J lost 4; bases outside the gene matches: 4. Germline CDR1 is GTSNPN and CDR2 is SVGIG (reference sequence). CDR3 length: 13 residues. The CDR3 DNA reads as TGTGCCTGGAACAGGGGGCGCGGCTATGGCTACACCTTC. Amino acids: CAWNRGRGYGYTF.

This chain joins TRBV5-6 and TRBJ1-1, with 8 bases fitting TRBD1. Germline V gives CDR1 SGHDT, CDR2 YYEEEE. V trimming: 5 bases; J trimming: 3 bases; junction bases outside the gene matches: 9. The CDR3 totals 15 residues. CDR3 nucleotides: TGTGCCAGCAGTTCTGCCACAGGGGGAGACACTGAAGCTTTCTTT. Its protein is CASSSATGGDTEAFF.

J is TRBJ1-6 and V is TRBV28, with D unresolved. Germline V gene sequence: CDR1 MDHEN, CDR2 SYDVKM. The CDR3 is made up of 13 amino acids. Trimming left V 3 bases short and J 8 bases short, with 8 bases between. The CDR3 region has the DNA TGTGCCAGCAGTTTGGTGGCGGATTCACCCCTCCACTTT. This encodes CASSLVADSPLHF. The whole variable domain, remainder taken from reference TRBV28 and TRBJ1-6, is DVKVTQSSRYLVKRTGEKVFLECVQDMDHENMFWYRQDPGLGLRLIYFSYDVKMKEKGDIPEGYSVSREKKERFSLILESASTNQTSMYLCASSLVADSPLHFGNGTRLTVT.

A few counts support this clone. The CDR3 sequence is CASSPGGIVSDTQYF. The CDR3 region has the DNA TGTGCCAGCAGCCCAGGGGGCATAGTTTCAGATACGCAGTATTTT. J is TRBJ2-3 and V is TRBV7-2, with 8 bases lining up with TRBD1. CDR3 size: 15 residues. The junction had 8 bases not matched to a gene; V was cut back by 5 bases and J by 4 bases. Per germline, CDR1 SGHTA and CDR2 FQGNSA.

This sequence joins TRBV9 and TRBJ2-5, with D perhaps matching TRBD2 (6 bases). The CDR3 sequence is 15 residues long. The V gene's germline CDR1 is SGDLS and CDR2 YYNGEE. Trimming took 3 bases from V and 2 from J, leaving 14 bases between them. CDR3 loop: CASSAWSGYQETQYF. DNA of the CDR3: TGTGCCAGCAGCGCCTGGAGCGGGTATCAAGAGACCCAGTACTTC.